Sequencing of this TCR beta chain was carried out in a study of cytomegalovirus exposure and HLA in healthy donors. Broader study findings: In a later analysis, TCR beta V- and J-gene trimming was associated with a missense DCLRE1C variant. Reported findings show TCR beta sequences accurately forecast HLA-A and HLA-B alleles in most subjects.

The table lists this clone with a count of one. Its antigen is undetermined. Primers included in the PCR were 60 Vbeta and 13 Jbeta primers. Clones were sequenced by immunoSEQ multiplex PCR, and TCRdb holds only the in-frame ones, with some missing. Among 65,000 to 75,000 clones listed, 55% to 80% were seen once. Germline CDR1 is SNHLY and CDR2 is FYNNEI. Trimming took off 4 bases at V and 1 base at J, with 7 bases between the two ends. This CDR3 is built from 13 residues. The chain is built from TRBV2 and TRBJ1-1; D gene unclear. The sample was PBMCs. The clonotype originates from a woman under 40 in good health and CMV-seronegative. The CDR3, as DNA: TGTGCCAGCAGTGGGCCAACGAACACTGAAGCTTTCTTT. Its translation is CASSGPTNTEAFF. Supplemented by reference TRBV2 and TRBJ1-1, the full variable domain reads EPEVTQTPSHQVTQMGQEVILRCVPISNHLYFYWYRQILGQKVEFLVSFYNNEISEKSEIFDDQFSVERPDGSNFTLKIRSTKLEDSAMYFCASSGPTNTEAFFGQGTRLTVV.